These T cell receptor beta chains were read from a single sample in a study of T cell repertoires in cytomegalovirus infection. TCRdb recomputed calls from the reads with MiXCR, one row per CDR3 protein. The profile shows approximately 1,000,000 distinct CDR3 sequences, around 30% of them singletons. No antigen has been identified for these receptors. Sequenced here: cultured CD8+ T cells from PBMCs, sampled from culture after CMV antigen stimulation. Receptors originate from a human donor in good health (CMV status not recorded). Some clones in this sample may be carry-over from other donors' samples. Both conserved end residues are part of each CDR3.

j_gene: TRBJ2-1
v_gene: TRBV2
CDR3aa: CASKTPSGGAPNEQFF

j_gene: TRBJ2-7
v_gene: TRBV7-9
CDR3aa: CASSSQGEYEQYF

j_gene: TRBJ2-5
v_gene: TRBV7-6
CDR3aa: CASSHRDLETQYF

j_gene: TRBJ2-1
v_gene: TRBV10-1
CDR3aa: CASSEFADTSGPYNEQFF

j_gene: TRBJ1-5
v_gene: TRBV6-1
CDR3aa: CASSSRVNENQPQHF

j_gene: TRBJ2-7
v_gene: TRBV7-7
CDR3aa: CASSKGTGSSYEQYF

j_gene: TRBJ2-3
v_gene: TRBV4-2
CDR3aa: CASSQGELPLETQYF

j_gene: TRBJ2-1
v_gene: TRBV29-1
CDR3aa: CSVGGQGSYNEQFF

j_gene: TRBJ1-1
v_gene: TRBV20-1
CDR3aa: CSVWMNTEAFF

j_gene: TRBJ2-5
v_gene: TRBV11-2
CDR3aa: CASSFSLGGPKETQYF

j_gene: TRBJ2-7
v_gene: TRBV20-1
CDR3aa: CSAWPPEGTGDTYEQYF

j_gene: TRBJ1-3
v_gene: TRBV10-3
CDR3aa: CASTGGGGNTIYF

j_gene: TRBJ2-7
v_gene: TRBV29-1
CDR3aa: CSVVHRSSYEQYF

j_gene: TRBJ2-3
v_gene: TRBV7-9
CDR3aa: CASSSPRLAGGRTDTQYF

j_gene: TRBJ2-1
v_gene: TRBV20-1
CDR3aa: CSARDRDRGIYNEQFF

j_gene: TRBJ1-2
v_gene: TRBV4-2
CDR3aa: CASSQGPLRYTF

j_gene: TRBJ2-3
v_gene: TRBV6-1
CDR3aa: CASSDSGGADTQYF

j_gene: TRBJ1-6
v_gene: TRBV2
CDR3aa: CASSGKGSSPLHF

j_gene: TRBJ1-5
v_gene: TRBV6-1
CDR3aa: CASSERARDYTKGQPQHF

j_gene: TRBJ2-2
v_gene: TRBV14
CDR3aa: CASSQVGELFF

j_gene: TRBJ2-1
v_gene: TRBV4-1
CDR3aa: CASSLRTGLPGTSGREQFF

j_gene: TRBJ1-5
v_gene: TRBV5-5
CDR3aa: CARGGGMHQPQHF

j_gene: TRBJ1-5
v_gene: TRBV11-3
CDR3aa: CASSLVFQPGQAVYSNQPQHF

j_gene: TRBJ2-1
v_gene: TRBV15
CDR3aa: CATSRWGEPRNEQFF

j_gene: TRBJ2-1
v_gene: TRBV13
CDR3aa: CASSPGGGFSYNEQFF

j_gene: TRBJ2-1
v_gene: TRBV27
CDR3aa: CASIVAGGHNEQFF

j_gene: TRBJ2-1
v_gene: TRBV27
CDR3aa: CASSLELPSSYNEQFF

j_gene: TRBJ1-1
v_gene: TRBV19
CDR3aa: CASSINGGAGGFEAFF

j_gene: TRBJ1-5
v_gene: TRBV2
CDR3aa: CASSALLGIHLERGSNQPQHF

j_gene: TRBJ1-2
v_gene: TRBV12-3/TRBV12-4
CDR3aa: CASSFPRAYGYTF

j_gene: TRBJ2-3
v_gene: TRBV4-3
CDR3aa: CASSQDLREGQYF

j_gene: TRBJ1-3
v_gene: TRBV19
CDR3aa: CASSWDWDSGNTIYF

j_gene: TRBJ2-1
v_gene: TRBV7-2
CDR3aa: CASSSAGLAGGRNEQFF

j_gene: TRBJ2-1
v_gene: TRBV7-8
CDR3aa: CASSSETKPYNEQFF

j_gene: TRBJ1-6
v_gene: TRBV7-9
CDR3aa: CASSPREDTYNSPLHF

j_gene: TRBJ1-1
v_gene: TRBV15
CDR3aa: CATSRPSEVGEAFF

j_gene: TRBJ2-7
v_gene: TRBV7-8
CDR3aa: CASSLRTQASYEQYF

j_gene: TRBJ1-2
v_gene: TRBV15
CDR3aa: CVTSRWGEGARVGGYTF

j_gene: TRBJ2-5
v_gene: TRBV29-1
CDR3aa: CSVDLVAETQYF

j_gene: TRBJ2-4
v_gene: TRBV7-9
CDR3aa: CASSSLGASKLAKNIQYF

j_gene: TRBJ2-7
v_gene: TRBV4-1
CDR3aa: CASAGQTYEQYF

j_gene: TRBJ1-1
v_gene: TRBV9
CDR3aa: CASSVSPSDRPNTEAFF

j_gene: TRBJ2-2
v_gene: TRBV5-1
CDR3aa: CASSQIGGELFF

j_gene: TRBJ1-2
v_gene: TRBV29-1
CDR3aa: CSVEMNERGYTF

j_gene: TRBJ2-7
v_gene: TRBV6-2/TRBV6-3
CDR3aa: CASSYSRDSYEQYF

j_gene: TRBJ2-7
v_gene: TRBV27
CDR3aa: CASSLSQDGLTYEQYF

j_gene: TRBJ2-5
v_gene: TRBV5-5
CDR3aa: CASSRAGTGTDQETQYF

j_gene: TRBJ2-3
v_gene: TRBV18
CDR3aa: CASSPLKETGPTDTQYF

j_gene: TRBJ2-1
v_gene: TRBV7-9
CDR3aa: CASSLVGRLYDEQFF